This entry features one TCR beta chain sequence. The germline V gene encodes CDR1 SGHTA and CDR2 FQGNSA. V dropped 5 bases and J dropped 2; count of bases not matched to a gene: 9. The CDR3 runs 15 residues. Using immunoSEQ multiplex PCR, the repertoire was profiled, and TCRdb retains in-frame clones only, with some absent. This table holds around 170,000 clones, approximately 86% found once. Enrollment of patients from Seattle took place during active infection, with longitudinal follow-up. This sample is drawn from a study of blood T cell repertoires in COVID-19. Sequencing input: peripheral blood. The TCR originated in a man in his 60s with COVID-19, enrolled during active disease. This sequence joins TRBV7-2 and TRBJ2-7; 7 positions agree with TRBD2. The CDR3 DNA reads as TGTGCCAGCAGCCCCAGCGGGGTGGGAACCTACGAGCAGTACTTC. Its protein product is CASSPSGVGTYEQYF.